One and the same sample provided the 29 T cell receptor beta chains below, sequenced in a study of CD8 T cells in ankylosing spondylitis. One entry per CDR3 protein, called by TCRdb with MiXCR from the 5' RACE reads. The sample comprises about 30,000 distinct CDR3 sequences, about 5.2% of which are singletons, and around 1.9% rests with the top ten. The sequencing input was blood, either unsorted or a sorted T cell fraction (not recorded which). These receptors were obtained from a female donor with ankylosing spondylitis or in good health (not recorded which).

This clonotype appeared many times. J is TRBJ1-4 and V is TRBV9; D uncertain. V lost 2 bases and J 11 bases, leaving 13 bases between the germline ends. This CDR3 has 13 amino acids. CDR1 and CDR2 from the germline V gene are SGDLS and YYNGEE. DNA for the CDR3: TGTGCCAGCAGCGTCGATTCGGGAGGGAAACTGTTTTTT. Its protein product is CASSVDSGGKLFF.

This clonotype was found many times. The V and J genes are TRBV9 and TRBJ2-7; possibly TRBD2 for D (6 bases). Germline CDR1 and CDR2: SGDLS and YYNGEE. Trimming removed 3 bases at V and 5 bases at J, with 15 bases between. The CDR3 is made up of 14 amino acids. The CDR3 DNA reads TGTGCCAGCAGCGGAGGACGCGCGGGGCACGAGCAGTACTTC. Protein sequence: CASSGGRAGHEQYF.

This clonotype has a count of ten or more. The chain couples TRBV9 to TRBJ2-3; 14 bases are shared with TRBD2. Germline CDR1 and CDR2: SGDLS and YYNGEE. Trimming at V came to 3 bases and at J to 4 bases, leaving 1 base not matched to a gene. CDR3 length equals 15 residues. This CDR3 is CASSGGLAGADTQYF. The CDR3 nucleotides are TGTGCCAGCAGCGGGGGACTAGCGGGGGCAGATACGCAGTATTTT.

This clonotype was observed a few times. The V and J genes are TRBV9 and TRBJ2-5; D is unclear. In germline, CDR1 is SGDLS, CDR2 YYNGEE. Trimming removed 0 bases from V and 2 bases from J, with 8 bases in between. The CDR3 has 14 residues. CDR3 nucleotide sequence: TGTGCCAGCAGCGTAGATCGGCAGCAAGAGACCCAGTACTTC. This encodes CASSVDRQQETQYF. The whole variable domain, remainder taken from reference TRBV9 and TRBJ2-5, is DSGVTQTPKHLITATGQRVTLRCSPRSGDLSVYWYQQSLDQGLQFLIQYYNGEERAKGNILERFSAQQFPDLHSELNLSSLELGDSALYFCASSVDRQQETQYFGPGTRLLVL.

This clonotype was seen more than once but under ten times. This chain links TRBV9 with TRBJ2-7; no clear D gene. The V end was cut by 4 bases, the J end by 1 base, with 6 bases between. The CDR3 sequence is 12 residues long. Germline CDR1 reads SGDLS; CDR2 reads YYNGEE. The CDR3 here is CASSRNSYEQYF. Written as DNA, the CDR3 is TGTGCCAGCAGCAGAAATTCCTACGAGCAGTACTTC. The whole variable domain, remainder taken from reference TRBV9 and TRBJ2-7, is DSGVTQTPKHLITATGQRVTLRCSPRSGDLSVYWYQQSLDQGLQFLIQYYNGEERAKGNILERFSAQQFPDLHSELNLSSLELGDSALYFCASSRNSYEQYFGPGTRLTVT.

This clonotype was found many times. The chain uses TRBV9 and TRBJ2-7, with 8 bases aligning to TRBD1. Trimming at V came to 4 bases and at J to 6 bases, leaving 12 bases not matched to a gene. Germline-derived CDR1 and CDR2 are SGDLS and YYNGEE. There are 15 residues in the CDR3. The CDR3 DNA follows: TGTGCCAGCAGCCCCGCAGACAGGGGACTCGGCGAGCAGTACTTC. It specifies CASSPADRGLGEQYF.

V gene TRBV9 combines with J gene TRBJ1-4; the match to TRBD1 covers 8 bases. The germline CDR1 and CDR2 sequences are SGDLS and YYNGEE. The trim removed 1 base at V and 3 bases at J, leaving 5 bases unmatched. The CDR3 is made up of 16 amino acids. CDR3 amino acids: CASSVSQGAANEKLFF. In DNA form, the CDR3 reads TGTGCCAGCAGCGTATCTCAGGGGGCGGCTAATGAAAAACTGTTTTTT.

This clonotype occurred many times. The chain recombines TRBV9 with TRBJ2-2, with D perhaps matching TRBD1 or TRBD2 (5 bases each). The CDR3 totals 14 residues. Germline V gene sequence: CDR1 SGDLS, CDR2 YYNGEE. The V end lost 3 bases, the J end lost 4 bases, and 10 bases lay between the germline ends. Here the CDR3 reads CASSESGSTGELFF. The CDR3 bases are TGTGCCAGCAGCGAATCAGGGAGCACCGGGGAGCTGTTTTTT.

The rearrangement joins TRBV9 to TRBJ2-3, with TRBD2 identical over 9 bases. The CDR3 is made up of 16 amino acids. The germline gives CDR1 SGDLS, CDR2 YYNGEE. V lost 0 bases, J lost 5 bases, and 7 bases stayed unmatched. CDR3 protein: CASSVGSGGNGDTQYF. Here the CDR3 DNA reads TGTGCCAGCAGCGTAGGTAGCGGGGGTAATGGAGATACGCAGTATTTT.

This clonotype was detected ten times or more. The chain is built from TRBV9 and TRBJ1-3; TRBD1 aligns across 9 bases. In germline, CDR1 is SGDLS, CDR2 YYNGEE. The V and J ends lost 4 bases and 11 bases, in that order; junction bases with no gene match: 10. There are 14 residues in the CDR3. CDR3 bases: TGTGCCAGCAGCACGTCTGGGACAGGGAAAGCCATATATTTT. Protein product: CASSTSGTGKAIYF.

The V and J genes are TRBV9 and TRBJ2-3, with 11 bases identical to TRBD2. V shed 3 bases and J 4 bases; nucleotides not matched to a gene: 7. CDR3 length equals 16 residues. CDR1 SGDLS and CDR2 YYNGEE come from the germline V gene. The CDR3 sequence is CASSAYSGGGSDTQYF. In nucleotides, the CDR3 is TGTGCCAGCAGCGCCTATAGCGGGGGGGGCTCAGATACGCAGTATTTT.

This clonotype was detected many times. The chain combines TRBV9 with TRBJ2-7, with D maybe TRBD1 (6 bases). The germline CDR1 and CDR2 sequences are SGDLS and YYNGEE. This CDR3 spans 14 amino acids. Trimming took 2 bases from V and 6 from J, leaving 15 bases between them. The CDR3 coding sequence is TGTGCCAGCAGCGTGGGCACAGGGTTCGGCGAGCAGTACTTC. It translates to CASSVGTGFGEQYF.

This clonotype was counted many times. V and J are TRBV9 and TRBJ1-1; a weak D match, TRBD1 (5 bases). This CDR3 comprises 14 residues. CDR1 is SGDLS, CDR2 YYNGEE, per germline. The V end was cut by 3 bases, the J end by 4 bases, with 13 bases between. The CDR3 loop is CASSATGGSTEAFF. CDR3 bases: TGTGCCAGCAGCGCGACGGGGGGGAGCACTGAAGCTTTCTTT.

This clonotype has more than one count but fewer than ten. The V and J genes are TRBV9 and TRBJ2-1; 9 bases align to TRBD2. Per the germline V gene, CDR1 is SGDLS and CDR2 is YYNGEE. Trimming cost V 0 bases and J 8 bases; bases outside gene matches: 6. This CDR3 comprises 15 residues. CDR3 in amino acids: CASSVVLAGKYEQFF. The CDR3 DNA follows: TGTGCCAGCAGCGTAGTCCTAGCGGGAAAGTATGAGCAGTTCTTC.

The chain employs TRBV9 and TRBJ1-1; D call uncertain. Germline CDR1 reads SGDLS; CDR2 reads YYNGEE. The CDR3 sequence is 14 residues long. The germline V and J ends were trimmed by 0 bases and 5 bases, with 11 bases remaining between them. This chain's CDR3 is CASSVVLVGTEAFF. CDR3 bases: TGTGCCAGCAGCGTAGTTCTGGTCGGGACTGAAGCTTTCTTT.

This clonotype was counted at least ten times. CDR3 nucleotides: TGTGCCAGCAGTGATCCGGGACTAGCGGGAGCGCAGACGCATTACAATGAGCAGTTCTTC. It yields the protein CASSDPGLAGAQTHYNEQFF. V and J are TRBV6-1 and TRBJ2-1; 14 bases are shared with TRBD2. V shed 3 bases and J 4 bases; nucleotides not matched to a gene: 14. In germline, CDR1 is MNHNS, CDR2 SASEGT. This CDR3 has 20 residues.

Remarks on this clonotype: A much larger clone differs by one base, so this may be a read error. The chain combines TRBV9 with TRBJ2-3, with 11 bases fitting TRBD2. Germline loops: CDR1 SGDLS, CDR2 YYNGEE. V trimming: 4 bases; J trimming: 2 bases; junction bases outside the gene matches: 6. The CDR3 has 16 residues. The CDR3 DNA reads as TGTGCCAGCAGCATAATAGCGGGGGGGCTCACAGATACGCAGTATTTT. Amino acid sequence: CASSIIAGGLTDTQYF.

The table lists this clonotype with many counts. This sequence joins TRBV9 and TRBJ2-5, with D uncertain. CDR1 is SGDLS and CDR2 is YYNGEE in the germline V gene. The CDR3 spans 15 residues. Trimming pared 0 bases from V and 2 bases from J, leaving 11 bases between. CDR3 DNA sequence: TGTGCCAGCAGCGTAGGAAATGGGAATCAAGAGACCCAGTACTTC. This gives the protein CASSVGNGNQETQYF. Looking up the rest from reference TRBV9 and TRBJ2-5 gives the full variable domain: DSGVTQTPKHLITATGQRVTLRCSPRSGDLSVYWYQQSLDQGLQFLIQYYNGEERAKGNILERFSAQQFPDLHSELNLSSLELGDSALYFCASSVGNGNQETQYFGPGTRLLVL.

This clonotype was observed a few times. V usage is TRBV9 and J usage is TRBJ2-7; perhaps TRBD2 as D (6 bases). This CDR3 has 14 residues. V lost 4 bases, J lost 6 bases, and 17 bases lay in between. Germline V lookup: CDR1 SGDLS, CDR2 YYNGEE. CDR3 nucleotides: TGTGCCAGCAGCCCCCGACTCGGGGGTCGCGAGCAGTACTTC. Amino acids: CASSPRLGGREQYF. Based on the CDR3 plus reference TRBV9 and TRBJ2-7, the full variable domain is DSGVTQTPKHLITATGQRVTLRCSPRSGDLSVYWYQQSLDQGLQFLIQYYNGEERAKGNILERFSAQQFPDLHSELNLSSLELGDSALYFCASSPRLGGREQYFGPGTRLTVT.

This clonotype was counted ten times or more. V usage is TRBV9 and J usage is TRBJ1-1; 7 bases match TRBD1. J was trimmed by 2 bases and V by 3 bases; bases with no gene match: 7. The CDR3 totals 15 residues. The germline V gene encodes CDR1 SGDLS and CDR2 YYNGEE. This CDR3 is CASSAPGQRNTEAFF. DNA for the CDR3: TGTGCCAGCAGCGCCCCGGGACAGAGAAACACTGAAGCTTTCTTT.

The table lists this clonotype with many counts. V usage is TRBV9 and J usage is TRBJ2-1, with D maybe TRBD1 (5 bases). Germline V lookup: CDR1 SGDLS, CDR2 YYNGEE. Trimming shortened V by 0 bases and J by 4 bases, and 17 bases separated the two germline ends. The CDR3 sequence is 17 residues long. CDR3 loop: CASSVAVARERYNEQFF. The CDR3 DNA reads TGTGCCAGCAGCGTAGCAGTTGCCAGGGAACGTTACAATGAGCAGTTCTTC.

This clonotype has a handful of counts. This chain joins TRBV9 and TRBJ2-5; D is possibly TRBD2 (6 bases). The CDR3 length is 13 residues. Trimming took off 3 bases at V and 2 bases at J, with 8 bases between the two ends. The V gene's germline CDR1 is SGDLS and CDR2 YYNGEE. CDR3: CASSGDLQETQYF. In DNA form, the CDR3 reads TGTGCCAGCAGCGGGGACTTACAAGAGACCCAGTACTTC.

This clonotype showed up many times. V usage is TRBV9 and J usage is TRBJ2-7; TRBD1 matches 7 bases. V lost 4 bases to trimming and J lost 5 bases; unmatched junction nucleotides: 9. CDR3 length: 14 residues. CDR1 is SGDLS and CDR2 is YYNGEE in the germline V gene. The CDR3 protein is CASSPMDRFHEQYF. CDR3 bases: TGTGCCAGCAGCCCCATGGACAGGTTTCACGAGCAGTACTTC.

This clonotype was detected only a few times. The chain uses TRBV9 and TRBJ1-1, with D tentatively TRBD1 (5 bases). From germline, CDR1 is SGDLS and CDR2 YYNGEE. Trimming took off 0 bases at V and 5 bases at J, with 17 bases between the two ends. This CDR3 region has 16 residues. The CDR3 here is CASSVDGGLKGTEAFF. Written as DNA, the CDR3 is TGTGCCAGCAGCGTAGATGGGGGGTTAAAGGGGACTGAAGCTTTCTTT.

In this sample, this clonotype turned up many times. The gene calls are TRBV9 and TRBJ2-2; D uncertain. This CDR3 has 17 residues. The germline gives CDR1 SGDLS, CDR2 YYNGEE. V lost 3 bases to trimming and J lost 0 bases, with 15 bases between them. As DNA, the CDR3 is TGTGCCAGCAGCGCCCAAGTAGGCGGATCGAACACCGGGGAGCTGTTTTTT. Its protein is CASSAQVGGSNTGELFF.

This clonotype was counted at least ten times. The rearrangement links TRBV9 to TRBJ2-5, with D hard to call. V was trimmed by 3 bases and J by 5 bases, leaving 11 bases between them. The length of the CDR3 is 13 residues. The germline gives CDR1 SGDLS, CDR2 YYNGEE. CDR3 sequence (DNA): TGTGCCAGCAGCGGGGCCAAAGTGGAGACCCAGTACTTC. Residues: CASSGAKVETQYF.

This clonotype has a handful of counts. The chain joins TRBV9 to TRBJ2-5; possibly TRBD1 or TRBD2 for D (6 bases each). The V gene's germline CDR1 is SGDLS and CDR2 YYNGEE. Trimming removed 0 bases at V and 5 bases at J, with 11 bases between. The CDR3 consists of 14 residues. The CDR3 spells CASSVAGAGETQYF. The CDR3 nucleotides are TGTGCCAGCAGCGTAGCGGGGGCTGGGGAGACCCAGTACTTC.

This clonotype appeared many times. The V gene is TRBV9, the J gene TRBJ1-4; D call uncertain. The CDR3 runs to 13 residues. Deletions cut 2 bases from V and 7 bases from J, with 9 bases between. Germline values: CDR1 SGDLS, CDR2 YYNGEE. The CDR3 is CASSVGDGEKLFF. The CDR3 DNA reads TGTGCCAGCAGCGTTGGGGATGGTGAAAAACTGTTTTTT.

This clonotype was observed many times. The V and J genes are TRBV9 and TRBJ1-6; D is unresolved. The CDR3 is 16 residues long. V shed 4 bases and J shed 0 bases, with 11 bases lying between them. Germline assignment: CDR1 SGDLS and CDR2 YYNGEE. The CDR3 bases are TGTGCCAGCAGCCCCGCGGGCAGCTCCTATAATTCACCCCTCCACTTT. Amino acids: CASSPAGSSYNSPLHF.